These T cell receptor beta chains were read from a single sample in a study of T cell responses to AZD1222 COVID-19 vaccine. Here immunoSEQ multiplex PCR was the method, and the copy in TCRdb shows in-frame clones only, minus some. The sample yields about 140,000 clones, 85% to 90% seen once. Sequences were derived from peripheral blood, sampled 28 days after the second AZD1222 dose. The receptors here all came from an adult who received the AZD1222 COVID-19 vaccine. CDR3s include the opening cysteine and the closing phenylalanine or tryptophan. Each record gives: V gene, D gene, J gene, clone size, CDR3 protein, CDR3 DNA. The D gene is left open where the match is weak. The size field is filled for only some rows; it gives once, few, many or a size class.

v_gene: TRBV18
d_gene: NA
j_gene: TRBJ1-5
abundance: once
CDR3aa: CASSPQGISNQPQHF
CDR3nt: TGTGCCAGCTCACCACAGGGGATTAGCAATCAGCCCCAGCATTTT

v_gene: TRBV7-2
d_gene: NA
j_gene: TRBJ1-5
abundance: NA
CDR3aa: CASSFSWQPQHF
CDR3nt: TGTGCCAGCAGCTTTTCATGGCAGCCCCAGCATTTT

v_gene: TRBV12-3/TRBV12-4
d_gene: TRBD1
j_gene: TRBJ1-1
abundance: NA
CDR3aa: CASSAGQGSAFF
CDR3nt: TGTGCCAGCAGCGCGGGACAGGGGTCGGCTTTCTTT

v_gene: TRBV6-5
d_gene: NA
j_gene: TRBJ2-7
abundance: few
CDR3aa: CASLGGGNEQYF
CDR3nt: TGTGCCAGCCTTGGGGGCGGGAACGAGCAGTACTTC

v_gene: TRBV28
d_gene: NA
j_gene: TRBJ1-2
abundance: NA
CDR3aa: CASVLGGGGYTF
CDR3nt: TGTGCCAGCGTCTTGGGGGGTGGTGGCTACACCTTC

v_gene: TRBV6-5
d_gene: TRBD1
j_gene: TRBJ1-2
abundance: once
CDR3aa: CASRQGGDSGYTF
CDR3nt: TGTGCCAGCCGCCAGGGGGGGGACAGCGGCTACACCTTC

v_gene: TRBV6-6
d_gene: TRBD1
j_gene: TRBJ1-5
abundance: NA
CDR3aa: CASNRQGRENQPQHF
CDR3nt: TGTGCCAGCAACCGACAGGGGAGGGAAAACCAGCCCCAGCATTTT

v_gene: TRBV7-3
d_gene: NA
j_gene: TRBJ2-2
abundance: NA
CDR3aa: CASSLGTMDTGELFF
CDR3nt: TGTGCCAGCAGCTTAGGGACGATGGACACCGGGGAGCTGTTTTTT

v_gene: TRBV6-2/TRBV6-3
d_gene: TRBD1
j_gene: TRBJ1-1
abundance: NA
CDR3aa: CASSRDRGGEAFF
CDR3nt: TGTGCCAGCAGCCGCGACAGGGGGGGTGAAGCTTTCTTT

v_gene: TRBV7-2
d_gene: NA
j_gene: TRBJ1-2
abundance: NA
CDR3aa: CASSPPSRIDGYTF
CDR3nt: TGTGCCAGCAGCCCCCCGAGCCGTATTGATGGCTACACCTTC

v_gene: TRBV3-1/TRBV3-2
d_gene: NA
j_gene: TRBJ2-1
abundance: NA
CDR3aa: CASSQSGEQFF
CDR3nt: TGTGCCAGCAGCCAATCCGGGGAGCAGTTCTTC